These 5 T cell receptor beta chains originate from one sample sequenced in a study of shared clonotypes between healthy human individuals. Clones were read by immunoSEQ multiplex PCR, and TCRdb kept only the in-frame ones, dropping some. The table has over a million clones, more than 75% seen once. The sample was memory CD4+ T cells from PBMCs. Subset given: CD45RA-negative fraction. The receptor source for this set is a man aged 18 to 29 in good health. Some clones in this sample may be carry-over from other donors' samples.

Concerning this clone: This CDR3 is also generated by other DNA sequences in the sample. The rearrangement links TRBV2 to TRBJ2-7; 7 nucleotides match TRBD1. Trimming took 3 bases from V and 4 from J; bases not matched to a gene: 0. The CDR3 runs 12 residues. Germline V CDR1 and CDR2: SNHLY, FYNNEI. CDR3 region: CASSDRGYEQYF. The CDR3 DNA reads TGTGCCAGCAGTGACAGGGGGTACGAGCAGTACTTC.

This clone was seen a few times. The V and J genes are TRBV28 and TRBJ1-2; D uncertain. V was cut by 1 base and J by 4 bases, with 13 bases left in between. In germline, CDR1 is MDHEN, CDR2 SYDVKM. The CDR3 runs 15 residues. CDR3 DNA: TGTGCCAGCAGTTTATCCCCCCCGGGCCTCTATGGCTACACCTTC. This encodes CASSLSPPGLYGYTF.

This clone is a singleton in its sample. The rearrangement uses TRBV28 and TRBJ1-5, with 8 bases aligning to TRBD1. Trimming took 6 bases from V and 3 from J; bases not matched to a gene: 7. Germline CDR1 MDHEN, CDR2 SYDVKM. This CDR3 spans 15 amino acids. The CDR3 coding sequence is TGTGCCAGCAGGCCACAGGGGGGGGTCAATCAGCCCCAGCATTTT. It yields the protein CASRPQGGVNQPQHF.

The rearrangement joins TRBV7-9 to TRBJ1-2; the D is unclear. V was pared by 2 bases and J by 7 bases, with 8 bases between. The CDR3 has 12 amino acids. Per the germline V gene, CDR1 is SEHNR and CDR2 is FQNEAQ (reference sequence). This CDR3 is CASSLSQTGYTF. The CDR3 coding sequence is TGTGCCAGCAGCTTATCCCAGACTGGCTACACCTTC. The variable domain in full, with the rest retrieved from reference TRBV7-9 and TRBJ1-2, is DTGVSQNPRHKITKRGQNVTFRCDPISEHNRLYWYRQTLGQGPEFLTYFQNEAQLEKSRLLSDRFSAERPKGSFSTLEIQRTEQGDSAMYLCASSLSQTGYTFGSGTRLTVV.

The chain recombines TRBV5-1 with TRBJ2-2; D remains ambiguous. Trimming took off 1 base at V and 2 bases at J, with 9 bases between the two ends. This CDR3 has 15 residues. From germline, CDR1 is SGHRS and CDR2 YFSETQ. Here the CDR3 DNA reads TGCGCCAGCAGCTTGATTACAGTTAACACCGGGGAGCTGTTTTTT. It translates to CASSLITVNTGELFF.